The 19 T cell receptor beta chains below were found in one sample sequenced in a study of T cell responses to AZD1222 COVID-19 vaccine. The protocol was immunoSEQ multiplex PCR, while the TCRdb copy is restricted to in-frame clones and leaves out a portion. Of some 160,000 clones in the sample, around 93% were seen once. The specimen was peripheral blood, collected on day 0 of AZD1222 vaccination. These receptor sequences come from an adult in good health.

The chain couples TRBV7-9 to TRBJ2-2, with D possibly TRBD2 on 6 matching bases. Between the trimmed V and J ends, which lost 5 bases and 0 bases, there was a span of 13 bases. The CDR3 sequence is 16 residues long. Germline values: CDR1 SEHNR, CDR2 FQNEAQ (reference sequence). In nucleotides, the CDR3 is TGTGCCAGCAGCCAAGAAGGAGGGACGAACACCGGGGAGCTGTTTTTT. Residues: CASSQEGGTNTGELFF.

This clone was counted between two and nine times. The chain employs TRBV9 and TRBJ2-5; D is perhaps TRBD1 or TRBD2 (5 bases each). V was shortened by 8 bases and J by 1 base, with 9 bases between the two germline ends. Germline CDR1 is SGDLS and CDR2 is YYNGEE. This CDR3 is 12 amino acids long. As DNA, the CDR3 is TGTGCCAGTGGGGGTCTCCAAGAGACCCAGTACTTC. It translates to CASGGLQETQYF.

The CDR3 region is CASRSSLSEQYF. The CDR3 coding sequence is TGTGCCAGCAGATCTTCACTGAGCGAGCAGTACTTC. V gene TRBV2 combines with J gene TRBJ2-7, with unresolved D. Germline lookup yields CDR1 SNHLY and CDR2 FYNNEI. The CDR3 is 12 amino acids. Between the trimmed V and J ends, which lost 6 bases and 6 bases, there was a span of 12 bases.

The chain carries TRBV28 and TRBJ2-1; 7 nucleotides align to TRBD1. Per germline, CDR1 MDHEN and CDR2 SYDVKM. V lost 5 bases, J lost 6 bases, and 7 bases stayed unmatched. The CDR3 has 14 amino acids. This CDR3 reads CASSLPGQVNEQFF. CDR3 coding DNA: TGTGCCAGCAGTCTCCCCGGACAGGTCAATGAGCAGTTCTTC.

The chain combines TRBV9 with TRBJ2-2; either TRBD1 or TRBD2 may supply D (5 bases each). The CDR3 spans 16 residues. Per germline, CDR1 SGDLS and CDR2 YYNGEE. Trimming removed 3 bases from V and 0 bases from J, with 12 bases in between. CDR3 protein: CASSARGTANTGELFF. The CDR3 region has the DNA TGTGCCAGCAGCGCGAGGGGTACGGCGAACACCGGGGAGCTGTTTTTT.

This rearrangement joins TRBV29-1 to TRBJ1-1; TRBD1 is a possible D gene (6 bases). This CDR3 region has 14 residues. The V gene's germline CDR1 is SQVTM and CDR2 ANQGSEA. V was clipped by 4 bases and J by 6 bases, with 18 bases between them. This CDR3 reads CSVVTGTLSPEAFF. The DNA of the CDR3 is TGCAGCGTTGTCACTGGGACACTAAGTCCTGAAGCTTTCTTT.

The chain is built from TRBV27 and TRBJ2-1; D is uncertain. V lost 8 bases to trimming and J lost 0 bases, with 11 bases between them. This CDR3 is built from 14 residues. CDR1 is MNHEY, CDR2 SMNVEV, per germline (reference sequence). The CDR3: CASLGLSSYNEQFF. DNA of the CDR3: TGTGCCAGCCTTGGGTTGAGCTCCTACAATGAGCAGTTCTTC.

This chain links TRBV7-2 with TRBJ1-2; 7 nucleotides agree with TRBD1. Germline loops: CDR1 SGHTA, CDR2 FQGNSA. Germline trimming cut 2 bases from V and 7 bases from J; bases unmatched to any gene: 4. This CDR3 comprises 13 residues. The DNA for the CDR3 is TGTGCCAGCAGCTTAACAGGGGAGCTTGGCTACACCTTC. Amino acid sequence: CASSLTGELGYTF.

The CDR3 DNA follows: TGCGCCAGCTCGAGGGATTCGTTCTCCTACAATGAGCAGTTCTTC. It yields the protein CASSRDSFSYNEQFF. The chain carries TRBV4-1 and TRBJ2-1; a weak D match, TRBD2 (5 bases). Germline V lookup: CDR1 MGHRA, CDR2 YSYEKL. Trimming pared 8 bases from V and 0 bases from J, leaving 14 bases between. This CDR3 has 15 residues.

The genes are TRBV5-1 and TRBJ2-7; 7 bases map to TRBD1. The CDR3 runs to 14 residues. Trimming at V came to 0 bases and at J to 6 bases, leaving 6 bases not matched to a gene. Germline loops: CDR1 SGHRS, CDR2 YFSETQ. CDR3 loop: CASSLVTGTLEQYF. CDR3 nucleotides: TGCGCCAGCAGCTTGGTGACAGGGACGCTCGAGCAGTACTTC.

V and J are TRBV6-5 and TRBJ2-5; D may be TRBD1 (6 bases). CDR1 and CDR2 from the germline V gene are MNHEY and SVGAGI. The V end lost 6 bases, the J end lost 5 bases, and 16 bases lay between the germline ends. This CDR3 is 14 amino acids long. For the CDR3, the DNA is TGTGCCAGCAGGGCAGGGGCGAGGAGGGAGACCCAGTACTTC. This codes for CASRAGARRETQYF.

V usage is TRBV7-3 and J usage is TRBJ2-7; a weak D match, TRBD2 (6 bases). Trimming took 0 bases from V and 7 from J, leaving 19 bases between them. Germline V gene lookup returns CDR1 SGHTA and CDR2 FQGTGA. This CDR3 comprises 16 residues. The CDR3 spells CASSLTAAGTGGEQYF. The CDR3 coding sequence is TGTGCCAGCAGCTTAACAGCGGCGGGAACCGGAGGGGAGCAGTACTTC.

The CDR3: CASGQGGTDTQYF. CDR3 sequence (DNA): TGCGCCAGCGGACAGGGCGGGACAGATACGCAGTATTTT. The V call is TRBV10-1, the J call TRBJ2-3; 8 nucleotides align to TRBD1. V dropped 8 bases and J dropped 3; count of bases not matched to a gene: 4. The CDR3 spans 13 residues. Per germline, CDR1 WNHNN and CDR2 SYGVQD (reference sequence).

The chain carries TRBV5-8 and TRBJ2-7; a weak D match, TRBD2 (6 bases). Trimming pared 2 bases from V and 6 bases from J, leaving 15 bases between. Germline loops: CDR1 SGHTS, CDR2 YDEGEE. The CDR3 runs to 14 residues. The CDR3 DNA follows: TGTGCCAGCAGCTTAGGAGGGGCTTGGGGCGAGCAGTACTTC. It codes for CASSLGGAWGEQYF.

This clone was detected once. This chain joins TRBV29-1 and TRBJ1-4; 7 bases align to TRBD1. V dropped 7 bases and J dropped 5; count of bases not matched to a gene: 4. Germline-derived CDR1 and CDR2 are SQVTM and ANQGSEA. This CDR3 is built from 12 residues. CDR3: CSGRDRNEKLFF. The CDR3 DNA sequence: TGCAGCGGCCGGGACAGAAATGAAAAACTGTTTTTT.

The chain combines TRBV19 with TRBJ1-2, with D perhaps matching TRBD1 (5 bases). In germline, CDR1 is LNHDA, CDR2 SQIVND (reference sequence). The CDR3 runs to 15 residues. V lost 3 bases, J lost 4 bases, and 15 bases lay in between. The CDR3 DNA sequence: TGTGCCAGTAGTATGTTGGGTTCCGGGGGCTATGGCTACACCTTC. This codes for CASSMLGSGGYGYTF.

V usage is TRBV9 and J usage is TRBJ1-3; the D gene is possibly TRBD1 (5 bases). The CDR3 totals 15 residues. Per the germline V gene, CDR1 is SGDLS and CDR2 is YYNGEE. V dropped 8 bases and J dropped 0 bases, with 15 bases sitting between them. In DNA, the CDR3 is TGTGCCAGTACGAAGGGGAGGGACTCTGGAAACACCATATATTTT. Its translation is CASTKGRDSGNTIYF.

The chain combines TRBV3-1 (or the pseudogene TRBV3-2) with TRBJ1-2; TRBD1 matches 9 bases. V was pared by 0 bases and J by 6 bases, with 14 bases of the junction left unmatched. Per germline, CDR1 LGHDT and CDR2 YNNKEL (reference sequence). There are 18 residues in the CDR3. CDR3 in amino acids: CASSQEGTGILPGNGYTF. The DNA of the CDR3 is TGTGCCAGCAGCCAAGAGGGGACAGGGATCCTCCCGGGAAATGGCTACACCTTC.

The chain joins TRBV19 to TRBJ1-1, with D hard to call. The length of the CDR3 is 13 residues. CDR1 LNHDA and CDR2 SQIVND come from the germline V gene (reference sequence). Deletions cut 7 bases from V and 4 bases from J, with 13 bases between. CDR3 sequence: CASISFMSTEAFF. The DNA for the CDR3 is TGTGCCAGTATAAGTTTCATGAGCACTGAAGCTTTCTTT.